The source of this T cell receptor beta chain is a study of blood T cell repertoires in COVID-19. CDR1 is KGHDR, CDR2 SFDVKD, per germline. The junction had 2 bases not matched to a gene; V was cut back by 4 bases and J by 2 bases. The CDR3 spans 15 residues. Per the study methods: Estimation of nucleated cell counts was performed using reference gene primer amplification. The data were produced by immunoSEQ multiplex PCR, yet TCRdb's version contains in-frame clones alone and is incomplete. V and J calls and clone size follow that table, whereas D and trimming were derived from the DNA. The data contain some 260,000 clones, roughly 87% of them seen just once; the ten biggest clones take up more than 5%.

The chain carries TRBV24-1 and TRBJ2-1; 9 bases agree with TRBD2. Sequenced input: PBMCs or T cells enriched from blood (not recorded which). The TCR was taken from a woman in her twenties or thirties with acute COVID-19. CDR3 sequence: CATSDLAGAYNEQFF. CDR3 DNA sequence: TGTGCCACCAGTGACTTAGCGGGGGCCTACAATGAGCAGTTCTTC.